This TCR beta chain was sequenced for a study of T cell responses to AZD1222 COVID-19 vaccine. About this clone itself: Its antigen is currently unknown.

This CDR3 is built from 16 residues. J lost 1 base, V lost 0 bases, and 4 bases had no gene match. Germline-derived CDR1 and CDR2 are MNHNS and SASEGT. General observations from the study: Only a handful of people who got AZD1222 tested seropositive at baseline. Spike-specific TCR breadth and depth rose after two AZD1222 doses. Clonal diversity may have been underestimated in mostly white British donors.

Analysis merged second doses at about 4 or about 12 weeks. TCRdb's copy holds only in-frame clones and misses some; the assay was immunoSEQ multiplex PCR. The sample has around 190,000 clones, approximately 86% seen once. The sequence derives from an adult who received the AZD1222 COVID-19 vaccine. The V gene is TRBV6-1, the J gene TRBJ2-3; 7 nucleotides match TRBD2. This specimen was peripheral blood, taken 28 days after the second AZD1222 dose. CDR3 residues: CASSEARLAGTDTQYF. The CDR3 DNA follows: TGTGCCAGCAGTGAAGCGCGTCTAGCGGGCACAGATACGCAGTATTTT.